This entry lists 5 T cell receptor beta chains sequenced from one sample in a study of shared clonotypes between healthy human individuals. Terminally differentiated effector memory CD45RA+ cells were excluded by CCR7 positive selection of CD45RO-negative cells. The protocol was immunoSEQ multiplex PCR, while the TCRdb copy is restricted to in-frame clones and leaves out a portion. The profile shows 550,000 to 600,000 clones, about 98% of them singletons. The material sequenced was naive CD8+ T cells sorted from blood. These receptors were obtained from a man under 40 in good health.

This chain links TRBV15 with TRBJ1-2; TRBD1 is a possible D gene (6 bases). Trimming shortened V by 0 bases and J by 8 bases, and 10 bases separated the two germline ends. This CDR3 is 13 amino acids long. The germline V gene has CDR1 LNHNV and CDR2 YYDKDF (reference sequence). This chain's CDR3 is CATSREAGEGYTF. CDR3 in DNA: TGTGCCACCAGCAGAGAGGCAGGGGAAGGCTACACCTTC. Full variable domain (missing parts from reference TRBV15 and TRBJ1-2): DAMVIQNPRYQVTQFGKPVTLSCSQTLNHNVMYWYQQKSSQAPKLLFHYYDKDFNNEADTPDNFQSRRPNTSFCFLDIRSPGLGDTAMYLCATSREAGEGYTFGSGTRLTVV.

In DNA, the CDR3 is TGTGCCAGCAGTTCCGGGGATTATGGCTACACCTTC. As protein: CASSSGDYGYTF. The chain joins TRBV5-4 to TRBJ1-2; D is undetermined. V lost 5 bases, J lost 5 bases, and 10 bases lay in between. The germline CDR1 and CDR2 sequences are SGHNT and YYREEE (reference sequence). The CDR3 extends over 12 amino acids.

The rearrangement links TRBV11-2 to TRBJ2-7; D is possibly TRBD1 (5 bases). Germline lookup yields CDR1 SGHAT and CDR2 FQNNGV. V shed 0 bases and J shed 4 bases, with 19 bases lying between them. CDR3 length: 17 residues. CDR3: CASSLEVIYSRTYEQYF. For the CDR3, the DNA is TGTGCCAGCAGCTTAGAGGTTATTTACAGCCGGACATACGAGCAGTACTTC.

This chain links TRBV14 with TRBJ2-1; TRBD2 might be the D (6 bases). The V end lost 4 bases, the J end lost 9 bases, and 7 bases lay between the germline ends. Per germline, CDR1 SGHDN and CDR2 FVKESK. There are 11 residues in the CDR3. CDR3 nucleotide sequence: TGTGCCAGCAGCCGGACTATTGAGCAGTTCTTC. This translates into CASSRTIEQFF.

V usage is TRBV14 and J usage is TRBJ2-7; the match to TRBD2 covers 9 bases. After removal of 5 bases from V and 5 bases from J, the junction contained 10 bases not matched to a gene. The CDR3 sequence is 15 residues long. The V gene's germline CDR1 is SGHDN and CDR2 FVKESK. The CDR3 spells CASSKLTSGGDEQYF. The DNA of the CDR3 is TGTGCCAGCAGCAAACTGACTAGCGGAGGCGACGAGCAGTACTTC.